These 20 T cell receptor beta chains came from one sample sequenced in a study of cytomegalovirus exposure and HLA in healthy donors. The PCR had 60 Vbeta and 13 Jbeta primers. Measured with immunoSEQ multiplex PCR; TCRdb has only the in-frame clones, and not every one. This table has some 150,000 clones, 87% appearing once. The sequenced material came from PBMCs. These receptors came from a woman in her twenties or thirties in good health and CMV-seronegative.

The genes are TRBV5-1 and TRBJ1-1; D gene uncertain. The germline V gene encodes CDR1 SGHRS and CDR2 YFSETQ. The CDR3 sequence is 14 residues long. With 3 bases removed from V and 1 base from J, the gap between germline ends came to 10 bases. CDR3 sequence (DNA): TGCGCCAGCAGCTCAACTTACCGGAACACTGAAGCTTTCTTT. Amino acid sequence: CASSSTYRNTEAFF. Variable domain in full (rest from reference TRBV5-1 and TRBJ1-1): KAGVTQTPRYLIKTRGQQVTLSCSPISGHRSVSWYQQTPGQGLQFLFEYFSETQRNKGNFPGRFSGRQFSNSRSEMNVSTLELGDSALYLCASSSTYRNTEAFFGQGTRLTVV.

The chain is built from TRBV19 and TRBJ2-7; 7 bases align to TRBD1. The ends lost 10 bases at V and 11 bases at J; junction bases unmatched: 14. Germline CDR1 and CDR2: LNHDA and SQIVND (reference sequence). The CDR3 consists of 12 residues. In nucleotides, the CDR3 is TGTGCCACCCTGGGACCGACCGGGACAGAGTACTTC. Protein sequence: CATLGPTGTEYF.

CDR3: CASSQDQRAGGPPYEQYF. The CDR3 DNA reads as TGCGCCAGCAGCCAAGACCAAAGGGCGGGGGGGCCCCCCTACGAGCAGTACTTC. The chain recombines TRBV4-3 with TRBJ2-7; 9 nucleotides agree with TRBD2. Germline V gives CDR1 LGHNA, CDR2 YSLEER. There are 18 residues in the CDR3. V lost 0 bases to trimming and J lost 2 bases; unmatched junction nucleotides: 11.

This clone has just a few counts. The J gene is TRBJ2-1, the V gene TRBV27, with 10 bases aligning to TRBD2. V was pared by 2 bases and J by 5 bases, with 3 bases of the junction left unmatched. Germline V gene data show CDR1 as MNHEY and CDR2 as SMNVEV (reference sequence). The CDR3 covers 15 residues. The CDR3, as DNA: TGTGCCAGCAGTTTACTAGCGGGAGTCGACAATGAGCAGTTCTTC. Its protein product is CASSLLAGVDNEQFF.

V gene TRBV6-6 combines with J gene TRBJ1-5; D remains ambiguous. The germline gives CDR1 MNHNY, CDR2 SVGAGI (reference sequence). This CDR3 is 14 amino acids long. V was pared by 8 bases and J by 2 bases, with 13 bases between. The CDR3 region is CASSRTAGNQPQHF. In DNA, the CDR3 is TGTGCCAGCTCGCGCACTGCGGGCAATCAGCCCCAGCATTTT.

The chain combines TRBV4-3 with TRBJ1-4; D gene unclear. This CDR3 has 16 amino acids. Looked up from germline, CDR1 is LGHNA and CDR2 is YSLEER. V dropped 1 base and J dropped 2 bases, with 11 bases sitting between them. The CDR3: CASSQGRSVTNEKLFF. The CDR3, as DNA: TGCGCCAGCAGCCAAGGGAGAAGTGTGACTAATGAAAAACTGTTTTTT.

As DNA, the CDR3 is TGTGCCGTCGGACCCATTAGGGGAATCACCGGGGAGCTGTTTTTT. As protein: CAVGPIRGITGELFF. The V and J genes are TRBV19 and TRBJ2-2; tentative D call: TRBD1 (5 bases). V lost 11 bases, J lost 4 bases, and 20 bases lay in between. CDR1 and CDR2 from the germline V gene are LNHDA and SQIVND (reference sequence). The CDR3 extends over 15 amino acids.

V gene TRBV29-1 combines with J gene TRBJ2-2, with TRBD1 matching 11 bases. The V gene's germline CDR1 is SQVTM and CDR2 ANQGSEA. The CDR3 contains 13 residues. Germline trimming cut 8 bases from V and 7 bases from J; bases unmatched to any gene: 6. CDR3 residues: CSFRDRGNGELFF. CDR3 coding DNA: TGCAGCTTCCGGGACAGGGGGAACGGGGAGCTGTTTTTT.

This clone was detected once. The junction departs from the called germline gene at one end, perhaps through a read error. This chain connects TRBV6-5 to TRBJ1-2, with TRBD1 identical over 8 bases. CDR1 and CDR2 (germline): MNHEY, SVGAGI. The CDR3 runs 13 residues. The CDR3 bases are TGTGCCAGCAGTTACTCGAGCGGGGACAGGTACTCCTTC. It specifies CASSYSSGDRYSF.

J is TRBJ2-2 and V is TRBV5-1, with 7 bases that match TRBD1. Germline trimming cut 0 bases from V and 4 bases from J; bases unmatched to any gene: 3. The CDR3 is 15 amino acids. CDR1 is SGHRS, CDR2 YFSETQ, per germline. The chain's CDR3 is CASSLESGGTGELFF. CDR3 DNA: TGCGCCAGCAGCTTGGAGTCAGGGGGCACCGGGGAGCTGTTTTTT.

V usage is TRBV29-1 and J usage is TRBJ2-1, with D possibly TRBD1 on 6 matching bases. The CDR3 contains 13 residues. V was trimmed by 7 bases and J by 2 bases, leaving 12 bases between them. CDR1 is SQVTM and CDR2 is ANQGSEA in the germline V gene. CDR3 amino acids: CSATRDTYNEQFF. The CDR3 DNA sequence: TGCAGCGCCACCCGGGACACCTACAATGAGCAGTTCTTC.

With respect to this clone: The junction departs from the called germline gene at one end, perhaps through a read error. The sample has other DNA sequences that encode this CDR3 too. The CDR3 protein is CASSLPMTVGTSGSIYEQFF. DNA for the CDR3: TGTGCCAGCAGCTTGCCTATGACAGTCGGGACTAGCGGGAGCATCTATGAGCAGTTCTTC. This chain joins TRBV5-1 and TRBJ2-1; 14 nucleotides agree with TRBD2. The CDR3 totals 20 residues. The germline gives CDR1 SGHRS, CDR2 YFSETQ.

The chain carries TRBV7-8 and TRBJ2-7; no definite D call. The CDR3 is made up of 19 amino acids. Trimming stripped 3 bases from V and 2 bases from J, with 26 bases between. Looked up from germline, CDR1 is SGHVS and CDR2 is FQNEAQ. CDR3 coding DNA: TGTGCCAGCAGCTTCCCCAAAGAGTACAGAACGACCACGACCTACGAGCAGTACTTC. Its translation is CASSFPKEYRTTTTYEQYF.

The CDR3 region is CASSGLESSSYEQYF. The CDR3 DNA is TGTGCCAGCTCAGGGTTGGAGTCGTCGAGCTACGAGCAGTACTTC. The chain links TRBV18 to TRBJ2-7, with D hard to call. V dropped 5 bases and J dropped 3 bases, with 17 bases sitting between them. This CDR3 has 15 residues. Germline loops: CDR1 KGHSH, CDR2 LQKENI.

This clone was seen a few times. The CDR3 bases are TGTGCCAGCAACAGACAGGGGGAACAGTTCTTC. Its protein is CASNRQGEQFF. The chain uses TRBV7-9 and TRBJ2-1, with 9 nucleotides matching TRBD1. J was trimmed by 13 bases and V by 7 bases; bases with no gene match: 5. The V gene's germline CDR1 is SEHNR and CDR2 FQNEAQ (reference sequence). The CDR3 consists of 11 residues.

The chain links TRBV20-1 to TRBJ1-1; D call uncertain. The CDR3 totals 11 residues. Germline CDR1 DFQATT, CDR2 SNEGSKA (reference sequence). V shed 5 bases and J shed 0 bases, with 4 bases lying between them. The CDR3 coding sequence is TGCAGTGCTCCCTTGAACACTGAAGCTTTCTTT. This translates into CSAPLNTEAFF.

Details on this clone: Additional DNA sequences in this sample encode the identical CDR3. The genes are TRBV5-1 and TRBJ2-2, with no clear D. Germline V gene data show CDR1 as SGHRS and CDR2 as YFSETQ. The germline V and J ends were trimmed by 0 bases and 2 bases, with 5 bases remaining between them. This CDR3 region has 14 residues. CDR3 nucleotide sequence: TGCGCCAGCAGCTTGGACAGCAACACCGGGGAGCTGTTTTTT. Protein product: CASSLDSNTGELFF.

The V gene is TRBV11-2, the J gene TRBJ2-5, with 8 positions matching TRBD2. CDR3 length: 15 amino acids. Per germline, CDR1 SGHAT and CDR2 FQNNGV. V shed 5 bases, J shed 1 base, and the junction held 6 bases outside the gene matches. The DNA of the CDR3 is TGTGCCAGCAGCGAGACGGGGGGGTCCCAAGAGACCCAGTACTTC. Protein sequence: CASSETGGSQETQYF.

The V and J genes are TRBV7-3 and TRBJ1-5; a weak D match, TRBD1 (6 bases). V lost 9 bases, J lost 7 bases, and 10 bases lay in between. Germline CDR1 SGHTA, CDR2 FQGTGA. The CDR3 spans 11 residues. CDR3 amino acids: CARGGDQPQHF. The CDR3 nucleotides read TGTGCCAGAGGGGGAGACCAGCCCCAGCATTTT.

V usage is TRBV18 and J usage is TRBJ1-4, with a tentative D call TRBD1 (5 bases). The germline V gene encodes CDR1 KGHSH and CDR2 LQKENI. The CDR3 has 15 residues. V lost 4 bases to trimming and J lost 6 bases, with 15 bases between them. CDR3 protein: CASSRRGTLYEKLFF. CDR3 DNA sequence: TGTGCCAGCTCACGACGCGGGACTCTATATGAAAAACTGTTTTTT.